The 8 T cell receptor beta chains given below trace back to one sample, sequenced in a study of blood T cell repertoires in COVID-19. The method was immunoSEQ multiplex PCR; TCRdb's version includes in-frame clones alone and lacks a portion of them. Of hundreds of thousands of clones in the sample, approximately 88% were seen once. Sample: PBMCs or T cells enriched from blood (not recorded which). The receptors derive from a woman aged 40-49 years with acute COVID-19.

The chain's CDR3 is CASSPLDREEQYF. Here the CDR3 DNA reads TGTGCCAGCAGCCCACTGGACAGGGAGGAGCAGTACTTC. The rearrangement links TRBV14 to TRBJ2-7; the match to TRBD1 covers 8 bases. Per the germline V gene, CDR1 is SGHDN and CDR2 is FVKESK. Germline trimming cut 4 bases from V and 7 bases from J; bases unmatched to any gene: 6. The CDR3 extends over 13 amino acids.

The chain carries TRBV6-5 and TRBJ1-6; tentative D call: TRBD1 (6 bases). V was clipped by 6 bases and J by 14 bases, with 14 bases between them. CDR3 size: 12 residues. Germline values: CDR1 MNHEY, CDR2 SVGAGI. The CDR3 DNA is TGTGCCAGCAGACAGGGAATAGAAGCCCTCCACTTT. As protein: CASRQGIEALHF.

This chain links TRBV7-7 with TRBJ2-3, with 11 nucleotides matching TRBD1. The CDR3 totals 17 residues. CDR1 is SSHAT and CDR2 is FNYEAQ in the germline V gene (reference sequence). Trimming at V came to 2 bases and at J to 8 bases, leaving 12 bases not matched to a gene. In DNA form, the CDR3 reads TGTGCCAGCAGCTTATCAGTCGCAGGACAGGGGGCGCCTACGCAGTATTTT. It yields the protein CASSLSVAGQGAPTQYF.

The chain couples TRBV6-1 to TRBJ1-3; D unresolved. Germline assignment: CDR1 MNHNS and CDR2 SASEGT. V was shortened by 3 bases and J by 3 bases, with 9 bases between the two germline ends. The CDR3 consists of 14 residues. In DNA, the CDR3 is TGTGCCAGCAGTGAGTCCGGGGATGGAAACACCATATATTTT. It is translated as CASSESGDGNTIYF.

This clone has just one count. V and J are TRBV24-1 and TRBJ2-1; maybe TRBD2 (5 bases). This CDR3 spans 15 amino acids. CDR1 and CDR2 from the germline V gene are KGHDR and SFDVKD. V gave up 0 bases and J gave up 4 bases, with 9 bases separating them. The CDR3 reads CATSDLGSRYNEQFF. The CDR3 region has the DNA TGTGCCACCAGTGATTTGGGGAGCCGATACAATGAGCAGTTCTTC.

The chain recombines TRBV10-3 with TRBJ1-5; tentative D call: TRBD1 (5 bases). CDR1 is ENHRY, CDR2 SYGVKD, per germline. This CDR3 has 14 residues. V was cut by 2 bases and J by 7 bases, with 12 bases left in between. CDR3 loop: CAISELKGMQPQHF. The CDR3 coding sequence is TGTGCCATCAGTGAGCTTAAGGGGATGCAGCCCCAGCATTTT.

The rearrangement uses TRBV3-1 (or the pseudogene TRBV3-2) and TRBJ1-1; 7 nucleotides align to TRBD1. Per germline, CDR1 LGHDT and CDR2 YNNKEL (reference sequence). CDR3 length: 14 residues. With 5 bases clipped from V and 6 bases from J, the junction kept 9 bases outside the gene matches. CDR3 in amino acids: CASSSKDRVSEAFF. CDR3 nucleotides: TGTGCCAGCAGCTCTAAAGACAGGGTCTCTGAAGCTTTCTTT.

The rearrangement joins TRBV6-6 to TRBJ2-2, with TRBD2 identical over 13 bases. CDR3 length: 17 residues. With 5 bases clipped from V and 1 base from J, the junction kept 4 bases outside the gene matches. CDR1 MNHNY and CDR2 SVGAGI come from the germline V gene (reference sequence). CDR3 sequence reads: CASSRRLAGGNTGELFF. DNA for the CDR3: TGTGCCAGCAGTCGGCGACTAGCGGGGGGGAACACCGGGGAGCTGTTTTTT.